This TCR beta chain was captured in a study of Tregs in tolerant kidney transplant recipients. A word on this clone: The target antigen is unknown.

This CDR3 contains 15 residues. CDR1 and CDR2 (germline): SGHDT, YYEEEE. V was cut by 0 bases and J by 0 bases, with 7 bases left in between. Unstimulated regulatory T cells (CD4+CD25+CD127-), CD4+CD25- non-regulatory cells, CD4 and CD8 cells were FACS-sorted from thawed PBMCs. Study-wide results and limits: Activated donor B cell expansion appeared to reveal the most relevant donor-specific TCRbeta repertoire. Validation in larger populations is needed because few patients were studied.

Sequencing was performed with immunoSEQ multiplex PCR; in TCRdb, only in-frame clones are kept and a portion is missing. The sample yields some 69,000 clones, around 83% seen once. The V gene is TRBV5-6, the J gene TRBJ1-3; D not resolved. Source material: CD4+ T cells from blood. The sequence derives from a human donor in good health. The CDR3 nucleotides are TGTGCCAGCAGCTTGGGTCGCTTCTCTGGAAACACCATATATTTT. As protein: CASSLGRFSGNTIYF. Complete variable domain (other parts from reference TRBV5-6 and TRBJ1-3): DAGVTQSPTHLIKTRGQQVTLRCSPKSGHDTVSWYQQALGQGPQFIFQYYEEEERQRGNFPDRFSGHQFPNYSSELNVNALLLGDSALYLCASSLGRFSGNTIYFGEGSWLTVV.